This T cell receptor beta chain originates from a study of CD8 T cells in Susac syndrome. Study details: At blood draw, Susac syndrome patients were therapy-naive, on corticosteroids, or on intravenous immunoglobulin alone.

A quantity of about 0.5 to 1 ug RNA underwent reverse transcription using random hexamers. TCRdb ran MiXCR on the immunoSEQ multiplex PCR reads and lists one entry per CDR3 protein. The sample holds approximately 190,000 distinct CDR3 sequences; approximately 95% are singletons and the top ten take 0.075% to 0.1%. This CDR3 has 15 residues. Germline CDR1 reads MGHDK; CDR2 reads SYGVNS. The V gene end was trimmed by 4 bases and the J gene end by 6 bases; junction bases not matched to a gene: 5. The rearrangement uses TRBV25-1 and TRBJ1-5, with 11 bases fitting TRBD1. The receptor comes from a human donor with Susac syndrome. Sequenced: CD4+ T cells from PBMCs. The CDR3 nucleotides are TGTGCCAGCAGTGGGACAGGGGGCTTGAGTCAGCCCCAGCATTTT. Its protein is CASSGTGGLSQPQHF.